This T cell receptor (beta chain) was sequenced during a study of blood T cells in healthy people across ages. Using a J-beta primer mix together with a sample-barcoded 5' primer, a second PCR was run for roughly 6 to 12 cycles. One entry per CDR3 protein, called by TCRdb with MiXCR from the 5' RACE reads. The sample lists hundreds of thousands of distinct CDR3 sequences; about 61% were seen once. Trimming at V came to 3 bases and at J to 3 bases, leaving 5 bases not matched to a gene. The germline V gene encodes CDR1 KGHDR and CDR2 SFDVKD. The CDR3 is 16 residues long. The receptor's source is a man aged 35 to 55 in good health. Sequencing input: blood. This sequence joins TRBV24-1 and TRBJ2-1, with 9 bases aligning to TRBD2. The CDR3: CATSDLRGGDYNEQFF. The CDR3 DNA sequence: TGTGCCACCAGTGATCTCCGCGGGGGGGACTACAATGAGCAGTTCTTC.